This TCR beta chain comes out of a study of metastatic and nonmetastatic thyroid tumors. Study information: Repertoires were compared across blood and tumor or nodule tissue from malignant and benign thyroid patients.

Looked up from germline, CDR1 is SGHRS and CDR2 is YFSETQ. The CDR3 is 14 residues long. The V segment lost 1 base and the J segment 8 bases; nucleotides outside the gene matches: 4. All patients reached thyroid surgery having received no treatment beforehand. In this sample, this clone turned up many times. Its specificity is not known. In the same sample, other DNA sequences code for this CDR3. Original analysis: A classifier of distant metastasis in papillary thyroid cancer was built from CDR3 differences (across clinicopathological groups). Using MiXCR, TCRdb reanalyzed the PCR reads. The V and J calls here are based on TCRdb, not the publication. The sample has about 22,000 clones; roughly 36% are singletons. Study-wide findings and caveats: Within blood and tumor, benign nodules reportedly had significantly lower TCR beta diversity than malignant thyroid tumors did.

The V call is TRBV5-1, the J call TRBJ2-1, with TRBD1 matching 9 bases. This clonotype was sampled from a male donor with papillary thyroid cancer or a benign thyroid nodule (not recorded which). Some clones in this sample may be carry-over from other donors' samples. Sequencing used blood. This CDR3 reads CASSLRTGVDEQFF. The CDR3 DNA sequence: TGCGCCAGCAGCTTGAGGACAGGGGTCGATGAGCAGTTCTTC.